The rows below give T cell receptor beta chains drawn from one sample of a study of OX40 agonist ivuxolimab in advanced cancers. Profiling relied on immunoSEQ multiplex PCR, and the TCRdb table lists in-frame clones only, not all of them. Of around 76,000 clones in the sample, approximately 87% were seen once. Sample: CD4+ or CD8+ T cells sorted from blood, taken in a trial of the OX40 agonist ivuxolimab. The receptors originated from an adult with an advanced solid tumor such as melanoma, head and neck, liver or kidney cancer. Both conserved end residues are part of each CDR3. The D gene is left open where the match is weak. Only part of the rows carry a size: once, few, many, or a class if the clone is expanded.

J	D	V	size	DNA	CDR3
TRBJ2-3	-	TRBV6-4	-	TGTGCCAGCAGTGACTCGACGCGGGGTGGCACAGATACGCAGTATTTT	CASSDSTRGGTDTQYF
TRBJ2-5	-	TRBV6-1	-	TGTGCCAGCAGCCCTTCTCAGGGGCGGGGGGAGACCCAGTACTTC	CASSPSQGRGETQYF
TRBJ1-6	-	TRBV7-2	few	TGTGCCAGCAGCTTAGCGATGGGCAATTCACCCCTCCACTTT	CASSLAMGNSPLHF
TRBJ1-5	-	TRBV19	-	TGTGCCAGTAGTAGGTCCGGTGGCAATCAGCCCCAGCATTTT	CASSRSGGNQPQHF
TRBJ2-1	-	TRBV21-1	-	TGTGCCAGCAGCAAATTGGGACTAGCGGGAGGGCCTCACTCATCACAGTTCTTC	CASSKLGLAGGPHSSQFF
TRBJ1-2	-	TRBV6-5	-	TGTGCCAGCAGTAAACTGTCCGCCTATGGCTACACCTTC	CASSKLSAYGYTF
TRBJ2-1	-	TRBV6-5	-	TGTGCCAGCACAGGGCAGGGTAATAGGGACAATGAGCAGTTCTTC	CASTGQGNRDNEQFF
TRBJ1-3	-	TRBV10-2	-	TGCGCCAGCAGTGATACCGGACCCTCTGGAAACACCATATATTTT	CASSDTGPSGNTIYF
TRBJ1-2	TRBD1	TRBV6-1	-	TGTGCCAGCGCCCGGTCCGGGACAGAGTCCTCGGGGATCTTC	CASARSGTESSGIF
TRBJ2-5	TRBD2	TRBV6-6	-	TGTGCCAGCAGTGATAGCGGGAGAGGGAAGACCCAGTACTTC	CASSDSGRGKTQYF
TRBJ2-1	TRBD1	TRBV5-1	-	TGCGCCAGCAGGACCGGGACAGGGTTTTCCTACAATGAGCAGTTCTTC	CASRTGTGFSYNEQFF
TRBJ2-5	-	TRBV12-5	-	TGTGCTAGTGGTTTGGGTCAGGGGCGCCAAGAGACCCAGTACTTC	CASGLGQGRQETQYF
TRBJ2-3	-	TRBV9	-	TGTGCCAGCAGCGTAGCTGTGGCAGGGGGCACAGATACGCAGTATTTT	CASSVAVAGGTDTQYF
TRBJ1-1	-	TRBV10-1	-	TGCGCCAGCAGTGAGTCGACTCCCCCCAAATGGGACACTGAAGCTTTCTTT	CASSESTPPKWDTEAFF
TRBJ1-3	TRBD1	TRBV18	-	TGTGCCAGCTCACCTCTCGGGAGACAGGGAAGCTCTGGAAACACCATATATTTT	CASSPLGRQGSSGNTIYF
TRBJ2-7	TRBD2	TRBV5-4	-	TGTGCCACCCAAGAAGGCTTGGGCGGGAGGAACGAGCAGTACTTC	CATQEGLGGRNEQYF
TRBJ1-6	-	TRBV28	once	TGTGCCAGCAGTCCCACGAGGCAGGGAGGTTCACCCCTCCACTTT	CASSPTRQGGSPLHF
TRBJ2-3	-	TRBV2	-	TGTGCCAGCAGTGACAGGGGAGATACGCAGTATTTT	CASSDRGDTQYF
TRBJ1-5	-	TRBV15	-	TGTGCCACCAGCAGAATGGCAGGGAACAATCAGCCCCAGCATTTT	CATSRMAGNNQPQHF
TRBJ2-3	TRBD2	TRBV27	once	TGTGCCAGCAGTTCGACTAGCGGGAGGGATACGCAGTATTTT	CASSSTSGRDTQYF